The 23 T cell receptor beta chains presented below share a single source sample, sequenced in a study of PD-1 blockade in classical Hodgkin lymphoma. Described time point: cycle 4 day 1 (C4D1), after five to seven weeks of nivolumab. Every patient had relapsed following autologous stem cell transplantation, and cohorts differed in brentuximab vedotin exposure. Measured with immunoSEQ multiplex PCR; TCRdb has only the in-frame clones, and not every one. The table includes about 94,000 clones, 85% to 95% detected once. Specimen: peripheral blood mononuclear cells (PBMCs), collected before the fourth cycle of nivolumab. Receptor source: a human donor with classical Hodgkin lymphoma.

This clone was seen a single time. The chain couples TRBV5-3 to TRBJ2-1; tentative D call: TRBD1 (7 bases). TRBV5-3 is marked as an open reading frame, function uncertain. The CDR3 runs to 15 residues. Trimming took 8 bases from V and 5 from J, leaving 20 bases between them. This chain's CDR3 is CASSRGTDANNEQFF. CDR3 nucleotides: TGTGCCAGCAGCCGCGGGACAGACGCTAACAATGAGCAGTTCTTC.

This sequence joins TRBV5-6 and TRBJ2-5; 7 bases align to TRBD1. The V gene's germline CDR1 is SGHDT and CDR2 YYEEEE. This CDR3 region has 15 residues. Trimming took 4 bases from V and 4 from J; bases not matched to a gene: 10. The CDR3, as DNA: TGTGCCAGCAGCAGAAGACAGGGAAGAACAGAGACCCAGTACTTC. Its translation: CASSRRQGRTETQYF. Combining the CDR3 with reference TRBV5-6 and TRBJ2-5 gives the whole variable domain DAGVTQSPTHLIKTRGQQVTLRCSPKSGHDTVSWYQQALGQGPQFIFQYYEEEERQRGNFPDRFSGHQFPNYSSELNVNALLLGDSALYLCASSRRQGRTETQYFGPGTRLLVL.

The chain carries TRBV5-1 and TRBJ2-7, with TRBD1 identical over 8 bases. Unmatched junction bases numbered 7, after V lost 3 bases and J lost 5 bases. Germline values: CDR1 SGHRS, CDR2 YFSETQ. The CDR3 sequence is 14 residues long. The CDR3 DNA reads TGCGCCAGCAGCTCTACAGGGGGTAAAAACGAGCAGTACTTC. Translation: CASSSTGGKNEQYF.

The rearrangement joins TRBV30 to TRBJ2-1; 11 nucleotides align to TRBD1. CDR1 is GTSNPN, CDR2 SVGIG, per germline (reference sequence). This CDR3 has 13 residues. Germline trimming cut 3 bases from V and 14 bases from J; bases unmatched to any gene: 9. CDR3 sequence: CAWSPGQGDLEFF. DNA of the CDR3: TGTGCCTGGAGCCCGGGACAGGGGGATCTAGAGTTCTTC.

The CDR3 protein is CSDGTQGHYGYTF. The DNA of the CDR3 is TGCAGCGACGGGACTCAGGGGCACTATGGCTACACCTTC. The chain employs TRBV29-1 and TRBJ1-2, with D possibly being TRBD1 (6 bases). The CDR3 length is 13 residues. Germline V lookup: CDR1 SQVTM, CDR2 ANQGSEA. Trimming pared 7 bases from V and 3 bases from J, leaving 15 bases between.

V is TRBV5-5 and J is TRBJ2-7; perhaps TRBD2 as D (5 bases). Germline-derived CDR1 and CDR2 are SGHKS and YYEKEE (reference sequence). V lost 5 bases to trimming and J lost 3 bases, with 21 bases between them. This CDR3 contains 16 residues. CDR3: CASSVVVAHPSYEQYF. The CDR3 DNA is TGTGCCAGCAGTGTCGTGGTAGCGCACCCTAGCTACGAGCAGTACTTC.

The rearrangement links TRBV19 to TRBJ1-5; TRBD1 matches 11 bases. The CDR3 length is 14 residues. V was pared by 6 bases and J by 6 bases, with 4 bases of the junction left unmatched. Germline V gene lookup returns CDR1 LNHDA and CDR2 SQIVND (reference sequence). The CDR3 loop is CASSGQGAGQPQHF. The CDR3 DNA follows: TGTGCCAGTAGCGGACAGGGGGCGGGTCAGCCCCAGCATTTT.

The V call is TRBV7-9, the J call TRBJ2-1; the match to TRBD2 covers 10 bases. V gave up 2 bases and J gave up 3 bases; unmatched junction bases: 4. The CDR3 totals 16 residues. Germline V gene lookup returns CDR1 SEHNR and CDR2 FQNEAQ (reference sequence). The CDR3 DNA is TGTGCCAGCAGCTTATATCGGACTAGCGGCTACAATGAGCAGTTCTTC. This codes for CASSLYRTSGYNEQFF.

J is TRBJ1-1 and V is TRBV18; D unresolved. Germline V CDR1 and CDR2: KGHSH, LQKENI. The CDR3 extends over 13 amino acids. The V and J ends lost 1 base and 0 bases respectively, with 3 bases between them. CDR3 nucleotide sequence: TGTGCCAGCTCACCACGAATGAACACTGAAGCTTTCTTT. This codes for CASSPRMNTEAFF. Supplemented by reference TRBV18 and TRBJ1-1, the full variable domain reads NAGVMQNPRHLVRRRGQEARLRCSPMKGHSHVYWYRQLPEEGLKFMVYLQKENIIDESGMPKERFSAEFPKEGPSILRIQQVVRGDSAAYFCASSPRMNTEAFFGQGTRLTVV.

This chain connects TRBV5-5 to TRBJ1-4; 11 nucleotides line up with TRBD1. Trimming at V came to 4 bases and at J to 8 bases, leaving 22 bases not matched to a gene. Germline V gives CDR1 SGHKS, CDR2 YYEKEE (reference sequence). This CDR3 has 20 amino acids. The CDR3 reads CASSLPEKGTGGFFREKLFF. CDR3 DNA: TGTGCCAGCAGCCTCCCCGAAAAGGGGACAGGGGGGTTTTTCCGAGAAAAACTGTTTTTT.

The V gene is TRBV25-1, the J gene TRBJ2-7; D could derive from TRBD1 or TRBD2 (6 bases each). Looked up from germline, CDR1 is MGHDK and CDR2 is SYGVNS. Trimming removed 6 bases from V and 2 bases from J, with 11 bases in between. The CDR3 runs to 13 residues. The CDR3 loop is CASRQGGTYEQYF. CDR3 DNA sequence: TGTGCCAGCAGACAGGGAGGAACCTACGAGCAGTACTTC.

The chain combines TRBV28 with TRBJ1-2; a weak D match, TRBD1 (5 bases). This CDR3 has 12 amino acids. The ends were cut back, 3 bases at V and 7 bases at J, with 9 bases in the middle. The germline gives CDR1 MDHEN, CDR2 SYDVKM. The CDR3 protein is CASSFLGTGYTF. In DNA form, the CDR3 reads TGTGCCAGCAGTTTTTTGGGGACTGGCTACACCTTC.

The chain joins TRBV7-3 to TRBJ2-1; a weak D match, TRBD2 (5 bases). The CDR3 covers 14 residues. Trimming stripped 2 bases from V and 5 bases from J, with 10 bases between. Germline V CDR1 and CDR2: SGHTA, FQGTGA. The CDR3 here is CASSLAGGNNEQFF. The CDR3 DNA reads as TGTGCCAGCAGCTTAGCGGGTGGAAACAATGAGCAGTTCTTC.

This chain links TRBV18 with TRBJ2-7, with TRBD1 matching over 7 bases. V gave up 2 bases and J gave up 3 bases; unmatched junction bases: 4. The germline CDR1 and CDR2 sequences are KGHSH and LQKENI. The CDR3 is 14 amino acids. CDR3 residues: CASSPSWDSYEQYF. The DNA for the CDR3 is TGTGCCAGCTCACCATCCTGGGACAGCTACGAGCAGTACTTC.

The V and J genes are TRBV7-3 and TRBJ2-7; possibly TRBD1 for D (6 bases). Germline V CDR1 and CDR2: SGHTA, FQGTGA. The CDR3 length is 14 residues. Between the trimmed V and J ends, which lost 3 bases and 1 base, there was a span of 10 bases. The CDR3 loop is CASSFNRDSYEQYF. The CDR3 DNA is TGTGCCAGCAGCTTTAACAGGGATTCCTACGAGCAGTACTTC.

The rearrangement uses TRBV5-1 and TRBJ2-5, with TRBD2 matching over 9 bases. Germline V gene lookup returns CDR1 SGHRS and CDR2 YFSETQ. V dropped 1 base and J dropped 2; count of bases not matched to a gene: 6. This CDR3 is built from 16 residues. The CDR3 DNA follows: TGCGCCAGCAGCTTGAGGCTAGCGGGGCGGCAAGAGACCCAGTACTTC. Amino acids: CASSLRLAGRQETQYF.

CDR3 sequence: CASSLRGAGELFF. The CDR3 nucleotides are TGTGCCAGTAGTTTGAGAGGGGCCGGGGAGCTGTTTTTT. The chain employs TRBV19 and TRBJ2-2; D may be TRBD1 or TRBD2 (5 bases each). The CDR3 extends over 13 amino acids. In germline, CDR1 is LNHDA, CDR2 SQIVND (reference sequence). V lost 5 bases and J 6 bases, leaving 10 bases between the germline ends.

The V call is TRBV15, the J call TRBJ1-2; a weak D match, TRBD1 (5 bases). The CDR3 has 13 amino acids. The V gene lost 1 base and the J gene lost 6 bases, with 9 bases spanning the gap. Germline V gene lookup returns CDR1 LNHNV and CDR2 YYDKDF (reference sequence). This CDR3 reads CATSRGGSDGYTF. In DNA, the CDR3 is TGTGCCACCAGCAGAGGGGGGAGCGATGGCTACACCTTC.

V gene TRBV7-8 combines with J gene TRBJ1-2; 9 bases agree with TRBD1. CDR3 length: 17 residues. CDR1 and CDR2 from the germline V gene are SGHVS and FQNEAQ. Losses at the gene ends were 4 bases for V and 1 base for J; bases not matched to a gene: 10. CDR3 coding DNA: TGTGCCAGCAGCTACAACAAATGGGACAGGGATAACTATGGCTACACCTTC. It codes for CASSYNKWDRDNYGYTF.

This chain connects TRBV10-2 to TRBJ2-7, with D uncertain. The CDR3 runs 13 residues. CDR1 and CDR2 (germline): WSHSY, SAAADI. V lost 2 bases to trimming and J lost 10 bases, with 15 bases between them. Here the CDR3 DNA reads TGCGCCAGCAGTGAGACCTCAAACCCCGTACAGTACTTC. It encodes CASSETSNPVQYF.

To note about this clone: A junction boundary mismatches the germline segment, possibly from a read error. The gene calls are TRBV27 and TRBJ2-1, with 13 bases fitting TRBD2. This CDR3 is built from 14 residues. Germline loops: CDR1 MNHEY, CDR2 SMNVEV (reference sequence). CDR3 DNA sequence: TGTGCCGGCAGGACTAGCGGGAGTGGTAATGAGCAGTTCTTC. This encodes CAGRTSGSGNEQFF.

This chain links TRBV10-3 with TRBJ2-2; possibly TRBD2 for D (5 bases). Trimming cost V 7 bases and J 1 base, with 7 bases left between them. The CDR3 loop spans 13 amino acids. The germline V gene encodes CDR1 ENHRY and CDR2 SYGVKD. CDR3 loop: CAINGENTGELFF. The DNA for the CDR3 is TGTGCCATCAACGGGGAGAACACCGGGGAGCTGTTTTTT.

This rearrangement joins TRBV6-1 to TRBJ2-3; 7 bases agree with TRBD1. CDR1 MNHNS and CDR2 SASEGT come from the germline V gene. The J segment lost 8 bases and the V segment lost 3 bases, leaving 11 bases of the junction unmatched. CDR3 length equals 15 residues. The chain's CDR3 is CASSETGSVLGTQYF. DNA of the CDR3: TGTGCCAGCAGTGAGACAGGGTCCGTATTGGGTACGCAGTATTTT.